The table lists the clone carrying this T cell receptor (beta chain) with a few counts. The antigen is undetermined. The data are from a study of T cell repertoires in cytomegalovirus infection. Study details: HLA-B-restricted CMV epitopes that are well studied were used alongside recently identified HLA-C-restricted ones. Shared public TCR beta signatures pointed to both CMV infection and a matching HLA type. Findings and caveats of the study: CMV-specific TCR beta clonotypes restricted by HLA-C were the ones dominating the ex vivo response.

Per germline, CDR1 SGHNT and CDR2 YYREEE (reference sequence). This CDR3 is 14 amino acids long. V was cut by 0 bases and J by 9 bases, with 15 bases left in between. TCRdb fed the reads into MiXCR, producing one record per CDR3 protein. Seen here are about 280,000 distinct CDR3 sequences, less than 25% observed once, and the top ten hold roughly 19%. This chain links TRBV5-4 with TRBJ1-1; possibly TRBD1 for D (5 bases). The sequence derives from a human donor in good health (CMV status not recorded). Some clones in this sample may be carry-over from other donors' samples. The source material was cultured PBMCs, sampled from culture after CMV antigen stimulation. CDR3 amino acids: CASSLAQGNSKAFF. The CDR3 region has the DNA TGTGCCAGCAGCTTGGCCCAGGGAAATAGTAAAGCTTTCTTT.